The 12 T cell receptor beta chains below were found in one sample sequenced in a study of blood T cell repertoires in COVID-19. Clones were sequenced by immunoSEQ multiplex PCR, and TCRdb holds only the in-frame ones, with some missing. The data hold some 80,000 clones, with around 84% observed a single time. Sequenced material: peripheral blood. The receptors derive from an elderly man with active or convalescent COVID-19.

This clone was seen just once. CDR3 protein: CASSLVRDTEAFF. DNA for the CDR3: TGCGCCAGCAGCTTAGTCAGGGACACTGAAGCTTTCTTT. This chain joins TRBV5-1 and TRBJ1-1; the D gene is possibly TRBD1 (5 bases). Germline CDR1 and CDR2: SGHRS and YFSETQ. The CDR3 runs to 13 residues. V gave up 2 bases and J gave up 3 bases, with 8 bases separating them. The full variable domain, its missing parts supplied by reference TRBV5-1 and TRBJ1-1, is KAGVTQTPRYLIKTRGQQVTLSCSPISGHRSVSWYQQTPGQGLQFLFEYFSETQRNKGNFPGRFSGRQFSNSRSEMNVSTLELGDSALYLCASSLVRDTEAFFGQGTRLTVV.

The chain employs TRBV9 and TRBJ1-6; no clear D. Germline V gene lookup returns CDR1 SGDLS and CDR2 YYNGEE. V lost 2 bases to trimming and J lost 7 bases, with 7 bases between them. The length of the CDR3 is 13 residues. The CDR3 coding sequence is TGTGCCAGCAGCGTCGAGGCAAATTCACCCCTCCACTTT. Its protein product is CASSVEANSPLHF.

J is TRBJ1-1 and V is TRBV28; D is undetermined. The V gene lost 5 bases and the J gene lost 0 bases, with 13 bases spanning the gap. From germline, CDR1 is MDHEN and CDR2 SYDVKM. This CDR3 is 15 amino acids long. The chain's CDR3 is CASSPHGLMNTEAFF. The DNA of the CDR3 is TGTGCCAGCAGTCCCCACGGTCTAATGAACACTGAAGCTTTCTTT.

The V gene is TRBV7-6, the J gene TRBJ2-5; TRBD2 matches 9 bases. This CDR3 has 15 amino acids. Per the germline V gene, CDR1 is SGHVS and CDR2 is FNYEAQ. Trimming took 5 bases from V and 0 from J; bases not matched to a gene: 4. The CDR3 DNA is TGTGCCAGCAGCAAAGGACTAGCGTACCAAGAGACCCAGTACTTC. It is translated as CASSKGLAYQETQYF.

The gene calls are TRBV19 and TRBJ1-5, with 9 bases lining up with TRBD1. CDR1 and CDR2 (germline): LNHDA, SQIVND (reference sequence). This CDR3 region has 15 residues. V was pared by 4 bases and J by 4 bases, with 5 bases of the junction left unmatched. This CDR3 is CASSKQGAGNQPQHF. DNA of the CDR3: TGTGCCAGTAGTAAACAGGGGGCGGGAAATCAGCCCCAGCATTTT.

The chain is built from TRBV5-5 and TRBJ2-3; D gene unclear. Between the trimmed V and J ends, which lost 2 bases and 7 bases, there was a span of 2 bases. CDR1 and CDR2 from the germline V gene are SGHKS and YYEKEE (reference sequence). CDR3 length: 10 residues. The DNA for the CDR3 is TGTGCCAGCAGCTTCAATACGCAGTATTTT. It yields the protein CASSFNTQYF.

This chain joins TRBV12-5 and TRBJ1-1; 7 bases are shared with TRBD1. After removal of 1 base from V and 4 bases from J, the junction contained 6 bases not matched to a gene. Per the germline V gene, CDR1 is LGHNT and CDR2 is FRNRAP. This CDR3 spans 15 amino acids. CDR3: CASGLDRQGGTEAFF. The CDR3 DNA follows: TGTGCTAGTGGTTTGGACCGACAGGGCGGCACTGAAGCTTTCTTT.

This rearrangement joins TRBV5-1 to TRBJ2-3, with 10 bases matching TRBD2. CDR1 SGHRS and CDR2 YFSETQ come from the germline V gene. The CDR3 covers 16 residues. V lost 4 bases, J lost 1 base, and 6 bases stayed unmatched. The DNA of the CDR3 is TGCGCCAGCAGCCTTTTAGCGGGGGGAGGCACAGATACGCAGTATTTT. Translation: CASSLLAGGGTDTQYF. The whole variable domain, filled in from reference TRBV5-1 and TRBJ2-3, reads KAGVTQTPRYLIKTRGQQVTLSCSPISGHRSVSWYQQTPGQGLQFLFEYFSETQRNKGNFPGRFSGRQFSNSRSEMNVSTLELGDSALYLCASSLLAGGGTDTQYFGPGTRLTVL.

This chain joins TRBV7-8 and TRBJ2-3, with TRBD2 matching 7 bases. Trimming removed 5 bases from V and 4 bases from J; junction bases left unmatched: 9. Germline V CDR1 and CDR2: SGHVS, FQNEAQ. The CDR3 has 15 amino acids. The CDR3 spells CASSRRRTRSDTQYF. The CDR3 region has the DNA TGTGCCAGCAGCCGCCGACGGACTAGGTCAGATACGCAGTATTTT.

This chain joins TRBV7-2 and TRBJ1-1; 9 bases line up with TRBD1. This CDR3 is 15 amino acids long. The V gene's germline CDR1 is SGHTA and CDR2 FQGNSA. Trimming removed 4 bases from V and 6 bases from J; junction bases left unmatched: 9. The CDR3 loop reads CASSSGTGGVAEAFF. The CDR3 nucleotides are TGTGCCAGCAGCTCGGGCACAGGGGGCGTCGCTGAAGCTTTCTTT.

The V call is TRBV2, the J call TRBJ1-1; a weak D match, TRBD1 (5 bases). The germline gives CDR1 SNHLY, CDR2 FYNNEI. The CDR3 is 14 residues long. Trimming took 6 bases from V and 4 from J, leaving 15 bases between them. The CDR3 reads CASSLLTRGTEAFF. The DNA for the CDR3 is TGTGCCAGCAGCCTCCTCACAAGGGGCACTGAAGCTTTCTTT.

This sequence joins TRBV21-1 and TRBJ2-3; the listed D gene, TRBD2, was not tested against the DNA. TRBV21-1 is a listed pseudogene. The CDR3 sequence is 18 residues long. The DNA for the CDR3 is TGTGCCAGCAACCCACCCAAGACTAGCGGCCACGAGGTGGATACGCAGTATTTT. It yields the protein CASNPPKTSGHEVDTQYF.